This T cell receptor beta chain was found in a study of T cells in Graves' hyperthyroidism and ophthalmopathy. The authors deemed Graves' hyperthyroidism stable absent ophthalmopathy progression within 18 months. Any patient presenting with uncontrolled infection, other autoimmune disease, pregnancy or lactation was left out. This clonotype was recorded at least ten times. Amplification of TCR beta CDR3 regions was performed using RNA transcripts as template. During a first-round RT-PCR of the TCR CDR3, the HTBI primer set was used. TCRdb re-called the multiplex PCR reads with MiXCR, one entry per CDR3 protein. Found here are hundreds of thousands of distinct CDR3 sequences, approximately 14% of them singletons; the top ten hold 10%. Trimming shortened V by 6 bases and J by 4 bases, and 7 bases separated the two germline ends. CDR3 length: 11 residues. CDR1 and CDR2 (germline): LGHNA, YNFKEQ.

The rearrangement uses TRBV4-2 and TRBJ2-7; D possibly corresponds to TRBD1 (5 bases). This TCR was recovered from a woman between 18 and 29 years old with Graves' hyperthyroidism. Sequencing used blood. CDR3 DNA sequence: TGTGCCAGCAGAGGGGAATACGAGCAGTACTTC. This gives the protein CASRGEYEQYF.